This record covers a single T cell receptor (beta chain). This sample is part of a study of blood T cell repertoires in COVID-19. Study at large: PBMCs, B-cell-depleted T cells, or T cells provided the cDNA or gDNA that made up the material.

Study processing details: Estimated nucleated cell counts came from reference gene primer amplification. The protocol was immunoSEQ multiplex PCR, while the TCRdb copy is restricted to in-frame clones and leaves out a portion. V and J calls and clone size are copied from that table; D and trimming were computed from the DNA. The sample includes about 280,000 clones, just under 90% of them seen just once. Patients at the Seattle site were enrolled during active infection and followed longitudinally. What was sequenced was peripheral blood. The receptor comes from a woman under 40 with COVID-19, enrolled during active disease.

Here the CDR3 DNA reads TGTGCCAGTAGTATCCTATTAACGAACACCGGGGAGCTGTTTTTT. It specifies CASSILLTNTGELFF. The chain combines TRBV19 with TRBJ2-2, with D unclear. The ends were cut back, 3 bases at V and 0 bases at J, with 8 bases in the middle. Per germline, CDR1 LNHDA and CDR2 SQIVND (reference sequence). There are 15 residues in the CDR3.